Listed here are 3 T cell receptor beta chains from one sample, sequenced in a study of shared clonotypes between healthy human individuals. The protocol was immunoSEQ multiplex PCR, while the TCRdb copy is restricted to in-frame clones and leaves out a portion. Here the sample spans millions of clones, 85% to 95% being singletons. Sequenced: naive CD4+ T cells from PBMCs. Subset of the sample: CD45RA+ positively selected. These receptors were obtained from a man younger than 35 in good health. Some clones in this sample may be carry-over from other donors' samples.

DNA of the CDR3: TGTGCCAGCAGTTACCAGGGTAGGGCTGAAGCTTTCTTT. Amino acid sequence: CASSYQGRAEAFF. The chain recombines TRBV6-5 with TRBJ1-1; tentative D call: TRBD1 (5 bases). This CDR3 contains 13 residues. Trimming shortened V by 2 bases and J by 6 bases, and 10 bases separated the two germline ends. Germline values: CDR1 MNHEY, CDR2 SVGAGI.

This rearrangement joins TRBV15 to TRBJ2-3; 10 positions agree with TRBD2. This CDR3 has 18 amino acids. Germline loops: CDR1 LNHNV, CDR2 YYDKDF (reference sequence). Trimming took 0 bases from V and 1 from J; bases not matched to a gene: 7. The DNA of the CDR3 is TGTGCCACCAGCAGAGATCGGGGAACTAGCGGGGGCACAGATACGCAGTATTTT. Its translation is CATSRDRGTSGGTDTQYF.

This clone was observed a single time. J is TRBJ2-1 and V is TRBV19; 9 bases agree with TRBD2. Germline V gives CDR1 LNHDA, CDR2 SQIVND (reference sequence). With 5 bases clipped from V and 10 bases from J, the junction kept 6 bases outside the gene matches. CDR3 length equals 13 residues. CDR3 bases: TGTGCCAGTAGTGGACTGCTAGCGGGGGAGCAGTTCTTC. It yields the protein CASSGLLAGEQFF.